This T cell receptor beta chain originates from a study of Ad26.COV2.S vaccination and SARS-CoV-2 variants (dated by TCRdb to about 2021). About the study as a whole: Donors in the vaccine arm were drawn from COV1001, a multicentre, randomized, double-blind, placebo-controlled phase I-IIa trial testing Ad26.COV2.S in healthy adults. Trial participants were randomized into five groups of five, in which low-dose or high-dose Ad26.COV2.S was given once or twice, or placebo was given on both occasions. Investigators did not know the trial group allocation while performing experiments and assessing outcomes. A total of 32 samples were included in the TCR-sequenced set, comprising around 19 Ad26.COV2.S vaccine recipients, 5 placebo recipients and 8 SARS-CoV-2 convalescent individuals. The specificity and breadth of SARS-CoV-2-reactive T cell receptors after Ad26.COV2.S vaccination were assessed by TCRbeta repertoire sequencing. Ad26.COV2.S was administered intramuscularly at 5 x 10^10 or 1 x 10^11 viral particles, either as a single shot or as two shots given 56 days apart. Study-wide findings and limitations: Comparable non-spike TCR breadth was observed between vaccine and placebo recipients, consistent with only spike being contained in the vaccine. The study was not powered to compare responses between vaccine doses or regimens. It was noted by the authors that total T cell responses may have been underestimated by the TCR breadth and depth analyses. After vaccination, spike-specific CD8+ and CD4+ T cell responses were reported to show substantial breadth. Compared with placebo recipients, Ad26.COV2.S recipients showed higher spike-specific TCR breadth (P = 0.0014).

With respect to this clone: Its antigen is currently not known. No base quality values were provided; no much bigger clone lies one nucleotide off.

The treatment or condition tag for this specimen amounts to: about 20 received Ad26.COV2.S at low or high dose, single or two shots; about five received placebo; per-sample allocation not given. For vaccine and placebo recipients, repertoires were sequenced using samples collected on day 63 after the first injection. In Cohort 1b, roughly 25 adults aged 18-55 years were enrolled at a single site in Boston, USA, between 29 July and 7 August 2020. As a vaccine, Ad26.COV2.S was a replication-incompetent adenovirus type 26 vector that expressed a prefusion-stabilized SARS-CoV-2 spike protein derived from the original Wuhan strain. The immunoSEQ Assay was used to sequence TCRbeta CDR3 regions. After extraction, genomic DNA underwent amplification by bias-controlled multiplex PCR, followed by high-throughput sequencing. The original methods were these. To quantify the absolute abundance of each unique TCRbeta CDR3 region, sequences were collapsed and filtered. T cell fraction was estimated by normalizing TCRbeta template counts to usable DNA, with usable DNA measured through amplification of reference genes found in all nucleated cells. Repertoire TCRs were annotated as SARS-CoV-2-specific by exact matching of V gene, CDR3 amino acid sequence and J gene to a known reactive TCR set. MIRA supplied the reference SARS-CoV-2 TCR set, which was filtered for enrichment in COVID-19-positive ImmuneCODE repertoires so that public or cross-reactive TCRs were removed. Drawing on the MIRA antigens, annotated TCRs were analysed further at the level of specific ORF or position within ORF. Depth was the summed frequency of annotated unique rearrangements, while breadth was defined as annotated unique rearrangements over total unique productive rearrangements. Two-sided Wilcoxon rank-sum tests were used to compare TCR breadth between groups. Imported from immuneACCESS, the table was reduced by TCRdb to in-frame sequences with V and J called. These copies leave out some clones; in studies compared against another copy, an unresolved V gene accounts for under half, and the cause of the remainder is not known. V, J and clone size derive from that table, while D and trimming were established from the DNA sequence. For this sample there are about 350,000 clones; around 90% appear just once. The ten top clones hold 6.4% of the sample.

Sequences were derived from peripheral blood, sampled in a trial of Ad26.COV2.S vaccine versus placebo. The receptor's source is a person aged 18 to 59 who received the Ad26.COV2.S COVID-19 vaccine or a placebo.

The CDR3 protein: CASSYSWGGSYEQYF. Here is the DNA: TGTGCCAGCAGTTACTCTTGGGGCGGTTCCTACGAGCAGTACTTC. The chain uses TRBV6-5 and TRBJ2-7; the D gene is perhaps TRBD1, from 5 matching bases. V lost 0 bases and J lost 1 base; the stretch between them is 10 bases long. The germline V gene supplies CDR1 MNHEY and CDR2 SVGAGI. The CDR3 contains 15 residues, cysteine and phenylalanine counted. The kept DNA is CDR3 alone, 45 bases in frame from the first base.